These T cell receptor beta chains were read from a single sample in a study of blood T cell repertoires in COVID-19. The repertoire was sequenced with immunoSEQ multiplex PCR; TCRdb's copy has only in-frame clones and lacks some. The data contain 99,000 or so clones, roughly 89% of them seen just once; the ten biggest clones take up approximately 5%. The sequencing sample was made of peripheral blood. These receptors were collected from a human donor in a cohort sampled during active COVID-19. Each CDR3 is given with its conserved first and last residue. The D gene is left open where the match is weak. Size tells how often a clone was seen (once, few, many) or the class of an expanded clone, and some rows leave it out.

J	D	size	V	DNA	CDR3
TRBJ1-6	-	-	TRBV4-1	TGCGCCAGCAGCCAAGATTTCGGCCCCGGGTATTCACCCCTCCACTTT	CASSQDFGPGYSPLHF
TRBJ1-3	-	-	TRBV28	TGTGCCAGCAGTTTGTCCTTCCCCCAGACAGTGGGAAACACCATATATTTT	CASSLSFPQTVGNTIYF
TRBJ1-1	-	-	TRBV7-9	TGTGCCAGCAGCTTAGAGGGAGGGAAGACTGAAGCTTTCTTT	CASSLEGGKTEAFF
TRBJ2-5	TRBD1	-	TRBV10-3	TGTGCCATCAGTGAGTCCGGTGCTGGACAGGGTGGCGAGACCCAGTACTTC	CAISESGAGQGGETQYF
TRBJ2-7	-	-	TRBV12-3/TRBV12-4	TGTGCCAGCAGACACGCAGGGGCCTACGAGCAGTACTTC	CASRHAGAYEQYF
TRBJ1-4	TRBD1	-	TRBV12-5	TGTGCTACCTCGACAGGGAGGGAAAAACTGTTTTTT	CATSTGREKLFF
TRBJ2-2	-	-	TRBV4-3	TGCGCCAGCAGACTGGGCGGGGGCCTCTCAGGGGAGCTGTTTTTT	CASRLGGGLSGELFF
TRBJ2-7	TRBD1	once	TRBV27	TGTGCCAGCAGTAGACAGGGGTCCTCAACCTCCTACGAGCAGTACTTC	CASSRQGSSTSYEQYF
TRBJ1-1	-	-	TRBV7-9	TGTGCCAGCAGCTTATACAGGGAGAACACTGAAGCTTTCTTT	CASSLYRENTEAFF
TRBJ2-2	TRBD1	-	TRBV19	TGTGCCAGTAGGACAGGGGATTCGAACACCGGGGAGCTGTTTTTT	CASRTGDSNTGELFF
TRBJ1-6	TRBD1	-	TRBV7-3	TGTGCCAGCAGTTTGGGACAGGGGGCTTATTCACCCCTCCACTTT	CASSLGQGAYSPLHF
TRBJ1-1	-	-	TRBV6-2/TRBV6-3	TGTGCCAGCAGTTACGGCGGAGGCGGCCCTGAAGCTTTCTTT	CASSYGGGGPEAFF
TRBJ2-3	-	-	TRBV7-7	TGTGCTAGCAGCTTATCAGATTCTAGCACAGATACGCAGTATTTT	CASSLSDSSTDTQYF
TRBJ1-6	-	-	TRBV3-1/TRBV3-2	TGTGCCAGCAGCCTTCTTGGGACGGGGGATTCACCCCTCCACTTT	CASSLLGTGDSPLHF
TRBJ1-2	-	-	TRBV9	TGTGCCAGCAGCGTAGGGCTTAAAGGGGATGGCTACACCTTC	CASSVGLKGDGYTF
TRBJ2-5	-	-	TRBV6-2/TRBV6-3	TGTGCCAGCAGTACAATATTCCGCGGACTCCAAGAGACCCAGTACTTC	CASSTIFRGLQETQYF
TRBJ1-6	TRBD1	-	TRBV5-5	TGTGCCAGCAGCCCCTCCCCCGGGACAGCAGGCAATTCACCCCTCCACTTT	CASSPSPGTAGNSPLHF
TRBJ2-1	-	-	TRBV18	TGTGCCAGCTCACGTGCAGAAGCGGACCAGTTCTTC	CASSRAEADQFF
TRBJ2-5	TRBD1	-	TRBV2	TGTGCCAGCACTAAAAACAGGGGCCGCCAAGAGACCCAGTACTTC	CASTKNRGRQETQYF
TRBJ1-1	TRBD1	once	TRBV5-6	TGTGCCAGCAGCTCCTTTGGGACAGGGGGCCCGAACACTGAAGCTTTCTTT	CASSSFGTGGPNTEAFF
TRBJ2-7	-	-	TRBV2	TGTGCCAGCGCCGAGCGGACAGTTCAAGGCGAGCAGTACTTC	CASAERTVQGEQYF
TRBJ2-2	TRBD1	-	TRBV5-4	TGTGCCAGCAGCTTGCCTCCACAGGGGGCGCCAGGGGTTGGAGACGGGGAGCTGTTTTTT	CASSLPPQGAPGVGDGELFF
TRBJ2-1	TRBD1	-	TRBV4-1	TGCGCCAGCGGAGGGACAGGGGCCTACAATGAGCAGTTCTTC	CASGGTGAYNEQFF
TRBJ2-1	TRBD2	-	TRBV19	TGTGCCAGTAGTACCTTAGCGGGAGGAAACAATGAGCAGTTCTTC	CASSTLAGGNNEQFF
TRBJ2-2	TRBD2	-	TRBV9	TGTGCCAGCAGCGCTCCTCTTCTAGCGGGGGGGCAACTAACCGGGGAGCTGTTTTTT	CASSAPLLAGGQLTGELFF
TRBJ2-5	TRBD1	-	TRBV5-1	TGCGCCAGCAGCATGGACAGGGCAACCGAGACCCAGTACTTC	CASSMDRATETQYF
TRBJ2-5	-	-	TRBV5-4	TGTGCCAGCGGGAGAGAGACCCAGTACTTC	CASGRETQYF
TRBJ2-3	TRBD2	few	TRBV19	TGTGCCAGTAGTATACGCCGATTAGCGGGAGTAAAAGATACGCAGTATTTT	CASSIRRLAGVKDTQYF
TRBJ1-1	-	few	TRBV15	TGTGCCACCAGCAGAGCGGGGAGCCAAGGACTTGAAGCTTTCTTT	CATSRAGSQGLEAFF
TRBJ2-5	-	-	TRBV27	TGTGCCAGCAGCAAAAAAACAGGGCCTAGGCAAGAGACCCAGTACTTC	CASSKKTGPRQETQYF
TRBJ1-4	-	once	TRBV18	TGTGCCAGCTCACCACCCCTAGGGAGGGATGCAACTAATGAAAAACTGTTTTTT	CASSPPLGRDATNEKLFF
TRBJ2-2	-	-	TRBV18	TGTGCCAGCTCACCAGAAGCGATAGCTACCGGGGAGCTGTTTTTT	CASSPEAIATGELFF
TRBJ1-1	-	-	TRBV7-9	TGTGCCAGCAGCCCAGCCGGGGGGCGAGAAGCTTTCTTT	CASSPAGGREAFF
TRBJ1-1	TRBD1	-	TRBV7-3	TGTGCCAGCTCAAGGACAGGGAACACTGAAGCTTTCTTT	CASSRTGNTEAFF
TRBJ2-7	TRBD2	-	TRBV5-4	TGTGCCAGCAGCTCTTCGAGGTCAAGCGGGGGGGCTTACGAGCAGTACTTC	CASSSSRSSGGAYEQYF
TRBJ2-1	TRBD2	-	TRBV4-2	TGTGCCAGCAGCCAAGACGGGAGGGGGGATTGGGATGAGCAGTTCTTC	CASSQDGRGDWDEQFF
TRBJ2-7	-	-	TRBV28	TGTGCCAGCAGACAGGACTACGAGCAGTACTTC	CASRQDYEQYF
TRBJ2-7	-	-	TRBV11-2	TGTGCCTCCAGGGGCCCCTACGAGCAGTACTTC	CASRGPYEQYF
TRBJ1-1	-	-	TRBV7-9	TGTGCCAGCAGCTTAGTCTCTAATACAGGTTTAGGCACTGAAGCTTTCTTT	CASSLVSNTGLGTEAFF
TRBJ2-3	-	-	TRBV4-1	TGCGCCAGCAGCCTTCCGAGGGATTCTAGCACAGATACGCAGTATTTT	CASSLPRDSSTDTQYF
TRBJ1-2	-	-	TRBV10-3	TGTGCCATCAGTGGGGACACCTATGGCTACACCTTC	CAISGDTYGYTF
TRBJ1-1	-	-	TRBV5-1	TGCGCCAGCACATCGGAAACAGGGAGGAACACTGAAGCTTTCTTT	CASTSETGRNTEAFF
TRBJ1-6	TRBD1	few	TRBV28	TGTGCCAGCAGCTTACAGGGGGCCGTAGATCCCCTCCTCCACTTT	CASSLQGAVDPLLHF
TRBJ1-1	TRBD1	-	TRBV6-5	TGTGCCAGCAGAACAGGGGGTGAAGCTTTCTTT	CASRTGGEAFF
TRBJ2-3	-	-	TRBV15	TGTGCCACCAGCACCTCAAGACTAGTTAGGGGCACAGATACGCAGTATTTT	CATSTSRLVRGTDTQYF